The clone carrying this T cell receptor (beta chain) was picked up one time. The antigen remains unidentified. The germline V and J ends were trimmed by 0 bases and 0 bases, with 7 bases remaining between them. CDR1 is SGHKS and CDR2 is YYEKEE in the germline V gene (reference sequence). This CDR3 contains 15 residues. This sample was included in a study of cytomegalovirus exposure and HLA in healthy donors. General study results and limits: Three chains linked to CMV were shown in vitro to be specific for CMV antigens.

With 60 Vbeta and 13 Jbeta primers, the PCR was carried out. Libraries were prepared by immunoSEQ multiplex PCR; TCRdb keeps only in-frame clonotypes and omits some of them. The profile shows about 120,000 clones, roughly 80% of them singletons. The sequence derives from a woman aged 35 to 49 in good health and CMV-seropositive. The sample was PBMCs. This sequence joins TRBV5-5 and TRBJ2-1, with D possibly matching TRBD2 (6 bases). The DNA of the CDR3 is TGTGCCAGCAGCTTGGGTAGCGGCTCCTACAATGAGCAGTTCTTC. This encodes CASSLGSGSYNEQFF.